This T cell receptor beta chain was documented in a study of beta chain features in type 1 diabetes. Study results and caveats: Lower insertion and higher deletion counts appeared at VDJ junctions in type 1 diabetes patients.

Investigators reverse transcribed all isolated RNA, so they sequenced expressed TCRB transcripts. TCRdb's copy holds only in-frame clones and misses some; the assay was immunoSEQ multiplex PCR. In the table there are fewer than 150,000 clones, less than 9% of which are singletons. All sorted populations exceeded 95% purity. Per the germline V gene, CDR1 is MNHEY and CDR2 is SVGAGI. The CDR3 runs to 12 residues. Between the trimmed V and J ends, which lost 6 bases and 5 bases, there was a span of 10 bases. Regarding this clone: As yet, its antigen is unknown.

The TCR originated in a woman aged 25 to 39 in good health. Input material: central memory CD4+ T cells from blood. The rearrangement uses TRBV6-5 and TRBJ1-1; D call uncertain. The CDR3 region is CASRPRATEAFF. The CDR3, as DNA: TGTGCCAGCAGGCCAAGAGCGACTGAAGCTTTCTTT.